This TCR beta chain appears in the sequencing data of a study of blood T cell repertoires in COVID-19. Across the study: The analysed material was cDNA or gDNA that came from T cells, B-cell-depleted T cells, or PBMCs.

The length of the CDR3 is 14 residues. Germline CDR1 reads SNHLY; CDR2 reads FYNNEI. Trimming left V 6 bases short and J 8 bases short, with 17 bases between. Authors' analysis steps: Scientists estimated how many nucleated cells there were by amplifying reference gene primers. Produced via immunoSEQ multiplex PCR; TCRdb's table is partial and in-frame only. Clone size and the V and J calls come from that table; the DNA yielded D and trimming. The sample records about 180,000 clones, 80% to 85% being singletons. The sequence derives from a man between 18 and 35 years old with active or convalescent COVID-19. The chain has TRBV2 and TRBJ2-1; possible D gene TRBD2, 5 bases. The sequenced sample was peripheral blood. CDR3: CASSGNSRFDEQFF. As DNA, the CDR3 is TGTGCCAGCAGCGGGAACAGCCGGTTCGATGAGCAGTTCTTC.